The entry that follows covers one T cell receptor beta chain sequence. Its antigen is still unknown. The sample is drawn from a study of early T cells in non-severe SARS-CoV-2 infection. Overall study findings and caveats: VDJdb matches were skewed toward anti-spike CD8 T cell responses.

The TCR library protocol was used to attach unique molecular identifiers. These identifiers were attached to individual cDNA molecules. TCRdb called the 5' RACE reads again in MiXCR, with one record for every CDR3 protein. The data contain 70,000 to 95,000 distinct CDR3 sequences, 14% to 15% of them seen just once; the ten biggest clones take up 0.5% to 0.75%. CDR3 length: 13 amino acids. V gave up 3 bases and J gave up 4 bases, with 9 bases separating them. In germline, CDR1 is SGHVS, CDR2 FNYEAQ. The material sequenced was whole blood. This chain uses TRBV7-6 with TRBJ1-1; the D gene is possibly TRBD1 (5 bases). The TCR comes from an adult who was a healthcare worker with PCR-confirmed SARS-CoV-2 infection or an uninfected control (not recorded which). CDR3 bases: TGTGCCAGCAGCTTGGTAAGGGGCACTGAAGCTTTCTTT. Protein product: CASSLVRGTEAFF. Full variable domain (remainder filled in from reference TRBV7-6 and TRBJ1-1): GAGVSQSPRYKVTKRGQDVALRCDPISGHVSLYWYRQALGQGPEFLTYFNYEAQQDKSGLPNDRFSAERPEGSISTLTIQRTEQRDSAMYRCASSLVRGTEAFFGQGTRLTVV.